The 19 T cell receptor beta chains below come from one sample, sequenced in a study of T cell responses to AZD1222 COVID-19 vaccine (dated by TCRdb to the early 2020s). The time point label corresponds to: about 28 days (+/-7) after the second vaccine dose. Receptor amplification or capture employed the immunoSEQ multiplex PCR assay. TCRdb provides this immuneACCESS table in a form limited to in-frame rearrangements. Some clones are lacking; in checked studies, under half of them reflect an unresolved V gene, and why the rest are absent is not known. For this sample the table gives about 120,000 clones, of which more than 70% were detected only once. The top ten clonotypes cover around 4% of the sample. Source: peripheral blood, taken 28 days after the second AZD1222 dose. The receptor source for this set is an adult who received the AZD1222 COVID-19 vaccine.

The rearrangement links TRBV20-1 to TRBJ1-3; no definite D call. Germline assignment: CDR1 DFQATT and CDR2 SNEGSKA (reference sequence). The length of the CDR3 is 14 residues. V dropped 3 bases and J dropped 4 bases, with 13 bases sitting between them. Here the CDR3 DNA reads TGCAGTGCTAGTGAAGGGAGCTTCGGAAACACCATATATTTT. It translates to CSASEGSFGNTIYF.

V usage is TRBV30 and J usage is TRBJ1-2, with 7 bases lining up with TRBD1. CDR1 is GTSNPN, CDR2 SVGIG, per germline (reference sequence). Germline trimming cut 3 bases from V and 6 bases from J; bases unmatched to any gene: 16. The CDR3 contains 16 residues. DNA of the CDR3: TGTGCCTGGAGGGCCCGCCCCATTCAGGGGGACGATGGCTACACCTTC. Encoded protein: CAWRARPIQGDDGYTF.

The V call is TRBV3-1 (or the pseudogene TRBV3-2), the J call TRBJ2-7; D might be TRBD1 (6 bases). Germline V gene data show CDR1 as LGHDT and CDR2 as YNNKEL (reference sequence). V was shortened by 0 bases and J by 0 bases, with 9 bases between the two germline ends. The CDR3 is 15 residues long. CDR3 nucleotide sequence: TGTGCCAGCAGCCAAGATACAGGGCTCTCCTACGAGCAGTACTTC. This gives the protein CASSQDTGLSYEQYF.

The chain recombines TRBV30 with TRBJ1-1, with a tentative D call TRBD1 (5 bases). The V end lost 7 bases, the J end lost 6 bases, and 15 bases lay between the germline ends. The germline V gene encodes CDR1 GTSNPN and CDR2 SVGIG (reference sequence). The CDR3 runs to 12 residues. The CDR3 nucleotides read TGTGCCTTTCGATCCTTGGGGGCTGAAGCTTTCTTT. The encoded protein is CAFRSLGAEAFF.

The chain is built from TRBV19 and TRBJ1-2; D perhaps matches TRBD1 (5 bases). Trimming removed 7 bases from V and 9 bases from J, with 15 bases in between. CDR1 LNHDA and CDR2 SQIVND come from the germline V gene (reference sequence). The CDR3 sequence is 12 residues long. The CDR3 DNA reads TGTGCCAGTACCTCAGCAGACAGAAGCTACACCTTC. It yields the protein CASTSADRSYTF.

The chain links TRBV7-2 to TRBJ1-2; perhaps TRBD1 as D (6 bases). V lost 3 bases and J 4 bases, leaving 12 bases between the germline ends. Germline lookup yields CDR1 SGHTA and CDR2 FQGNSA. The CDR3 has 14 amino acids. CDR3 sequence (DNA): TGTGCCAGCAGCTTTAAGACAGGACCCTATGGCTACACCTTC. Translating it yields CASSFKTGPYGYTF.

V and J are TRBV28 and TRBJ2-2; tentative D call: TRBD1 (5 bases). The CDR3 consists of 14 residues. Germline CDR1 reads MDHEN; CDR2 reads SYDVKM. Trimming removed 2 bases at V and 1 base at J, with 5 bases between. For the CDR3, the DNA is TGTGCCAGCAGTTTACAGGGGAACACCGGGGAGCTGTTTTTT. This sequence encodes CASSLQGNTGELFF.

The chain links TRBV9 to TRBJ1-5; no definite D call. This CDR3 has 14 residues. V lost 0 bases and J 1 base, leaving 5 bases between the germline ends. Germline CDR1 SGDLS, CDR2 YYNGEE. CDR3 in amino acids: CASSVGVSNQPQHF. The CDR3 nucleotides read TGTGCCAGCAGCGTAGGGGTAAGCAATCAGCCCCAGCATTTT.

The rearrangement uses TRBV5-1 and TRBJ1-3; D remains unclear. The V gene lost 2 bases and the J gene lost 0 bases, with 18 bases spanning the gap. The CDR3 is 18 residues long. Germline CDR1 is SGHRS and CDR2 is YFSETQ. CDR3 sequence: CASSLGRSSGISGNTIYF. DNA of the CDR3: TGCGCCAGCAGCTTAGGCAGATCCTCGGGAATCTCTGGAAACACCATATATTTT. Looking up the rest from reference TRBV5-1 and TRBJ1-3 gives the full variable domain: KAGVTQTPRYLIKTRGQQVTLSCSPISGHRSVSWYQQTPGQGLQFLFEYFSETQRNKGNFPGRFSGRQFSNSRSEMNVSTLELGDSALYLCASSLGRSSGISGNTIYFGEGSWLTVV.

The gene calls are TRBV12-3 or TRBV12-4 and TRBJ1-2; D ambiguous. This CDR3 has 12 amino acids. With 4 bases removed from V and 2 bases from J, the gap between germline ends came to 5 bases. The CDR3 nucleotides are TGTGCCAGCAGTTATTCCAACTATGGCTACACCTTC. Protein product: CASSYSNYGYTF.

V and J are TRBV7-6 and TRBJ1-5; no definite D call. Germline V CDR1 and CDR2: SGHVS, FNYEAQ. V was trimmed by 1 base and J by 4 bases, leaving 11 bases between them. This CDR3 region has 15 residues. CDR3 coding DNA: TGTGCCAGCAGCTTAGGATCAGCTGCAAATCAGCCCCAGCATTTT. Protein sequence: CASSLGSAANQPQHF.

This clone was recorded only once. The chain carries TRBV19 and TRBJ1-1; no firm D call. This CDR3 contains 14 residues. V lost 1 base to trimming and J lost 7 bases, with 13 bases between them. The germline V gene encodes CDR1 LNHDA and CDR2 SQIVND (reference sequence). In DNA form, the CDR3 reads TGTGCCAGTAGTATAGCGGGGAGAGGACGTGAAGCTTTCTTT. Its translation is CASSIAGRGREAFF. The full variable domain, completed using reference TRBV19 and TRBJ1-1, is DGGITQSPKYLFRKEGQNVTLSCEQNLNHDAMYWYRQDPGQGLRLIYYSQIVNDFQKGDIAEGYSVSREKKESFPLTVTSAQKNPTAFYLCASSIAGRGREAFFGQGTRLTVV.

The V call is TRBV11-3, the J call TRBJ2-7, with D tentatively TRBD2 (6 bases). Germline V gives CDR1 SGHNT, CDR2 YENEEA. This CDR3 comprises 13 residues. Trimming cost V 1 base and J 2 bases, with 6 bases left between them. DNA of the CDR3: TGTGCCAGCAGCTTAGGGGAGGCCTACGAGCAGTACTTC. Its translation: CASSLGEAYEQYF.

The chain combines TRBV15 with TRBJ1-2, with D possibly TRBD1 on 5 matching bases. This CDR3 region has 15 residues. Germline CDR1 reads LNHNV; CDR2 reads YYDKDF (reference sequence). The V end was cut by 1 base, the J end by 1 base, with 10 bases between. The CDR3 here is CATSRGADSNYGYTF. Written as DNA, the CDR3 is TGTGCCACCAGCAGAGGGGCAGACAGTAACTATGGCTACACCTTC.

The chain carries TRBV19 and TRBJ1-1; D perhaps matches TRBD1 (6 bases). The CDR3 extends over 12 amino acids. Trimming shortened V by 3 bases and J by 11 bases, and 13 bases separated the two germline ends. CDR1 and CDR2 from the germline V gene are LNHDA and SQIVND (reference sequence). CDR3 loop: CASSIGGLGAFF. The DNA of the CDR3 is TGTGCCAGTAGTATCGGGGGGCTCGGTGCTTTCTTT.

The J gene is TRBJ2-7, the V gene TRBV5-4, with D possibly TRBD1 on 6 matching bases. Trimming removed 0 bases at V and 0 bases at J, with 10 bases between. Germline assignment: CDR1 SGHNT and CDR2 YYREEE (reference sequence). This CDR3 has 15 residues. The CDR3 nucleotides are TGTGCCAGCAGCTTGGTTCAGGGGATCTCCTACGAGCAGTACTTC. It encodes CASSLVQGISYEQYF.

The chain combines TRBV19 with TRBJ1-6; D is perhaps TRBD1 (5 bases). CDR1 and CDR2 (germline): LNHDA, SQIVND (reference sequence). Trimming cost V 3 bases and J 8 bases, with 11 bases left between them. The length of the CDR3 is 14 residues. CDR3 protein: CASSIRVDDSPLHF. The DNA for the CDR3 is TGTGCCAGTAGTATCAGGGTAGACGATTCACCCCTCCACTTT.

V usage is TRBV29-1 and J usage is TRBJ1-1; 8 nucleotides line up with TRBD1. Germline V gene data show CDR1 as SQVTM and CDR2 as ANQGSEA. The CDR3 runs 14 residues. V lost 6 bases, J lost 2 bases, and 8 bases stayed unmatched. As DNA, the CDR3 is TGCAGCGTCATCACCGGGACAGGCAACACTGAAGCTTTCTTT. Its protein product is CSVITGTGNTEAFF.

This chain links TRBV18 with TRBJ1-6; D unclear. Germline CDR1 KGHSH, CDR2 LQKENI. Trimming removed 2 bases at V and 7 bases at J, with 12 bases between. This CDR3 contains 15 residues. This CDR3 is CASSPTGNENSPLHF. For the CDR3, the DNA is TGTGCCAGCTCACCAACGGGGAATGAAAATTCACCCCTCCACTTT.